This TCR beta chain was sequenced for a study of T-cell reconstitution after alpha-beta-depleted transplantation in children. As concerns this clonotype: The antigen is unknown.

Preparing the TCRbeta library involved the use of unique molecular identifiers. MiXCR, run by TCRdb on the PCR reads, gives a single entry per CDR3 protein. The sample consists of hundreds of thousands of distinct CDR3 sequences, about an eighth of them appearing once. The CDR3 consists of 16 residues. The V and J ends lost 1 base and 2 bases respectively, with 13 bases between them. Germline V gene sequence: CDR1 KGHSY, CDR2 FQNENV. Overall study findings and caveats: As was reported, about two months after transplant, alpha-beta T cells came from several hundred expanded graft clones.

Here the sequenced sample was PBMCs, taken before TCRalphabeta/CD19-depleted stem cell transplant. The clonotype originates from a girl aged 2-15 years with congenital amegakaryocytic thrombocytopenia, due to receive a stem cell transplant. V usage is TRBV16 and J usage is TRBJ2-3; the D is unclear. The CDR3 reads CASSQYQNSLTDTQYF. DNA of the CDR3: TGTGCCAGCAGCCAATACCAGAACAGCCTCACAGATACGCAGTATTTT.